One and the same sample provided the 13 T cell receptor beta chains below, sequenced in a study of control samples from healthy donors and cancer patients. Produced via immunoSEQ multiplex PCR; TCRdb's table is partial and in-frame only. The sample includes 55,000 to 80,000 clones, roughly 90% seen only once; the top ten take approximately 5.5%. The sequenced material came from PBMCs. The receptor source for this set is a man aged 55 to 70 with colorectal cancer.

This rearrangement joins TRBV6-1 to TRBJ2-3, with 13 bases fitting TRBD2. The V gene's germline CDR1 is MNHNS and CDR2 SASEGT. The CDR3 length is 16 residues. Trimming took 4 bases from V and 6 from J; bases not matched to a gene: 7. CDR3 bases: TGTGCCAGCAGTGCCTCACTAGCGGGGGGGTCGGATACGCAGTATTTT. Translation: CASSASLAGGSDTQYF.

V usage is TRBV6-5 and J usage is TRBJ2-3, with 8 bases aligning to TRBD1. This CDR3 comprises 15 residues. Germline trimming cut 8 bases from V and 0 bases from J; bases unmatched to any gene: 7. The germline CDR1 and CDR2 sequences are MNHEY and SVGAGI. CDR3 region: CASGKQGVSTDTQYF. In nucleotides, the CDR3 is TGTGCCAGCGGGAAACAGGGGGTGAGCACAGATACGCAGTATTTT.

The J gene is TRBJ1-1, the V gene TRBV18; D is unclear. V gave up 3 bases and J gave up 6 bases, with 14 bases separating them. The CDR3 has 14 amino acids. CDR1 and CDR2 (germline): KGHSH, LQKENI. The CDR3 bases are TGTGCCAGCTCACCGGACGGGGTCGGAGCTGAAGCTTTCTTT. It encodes CASSPDGVGAEAFF.

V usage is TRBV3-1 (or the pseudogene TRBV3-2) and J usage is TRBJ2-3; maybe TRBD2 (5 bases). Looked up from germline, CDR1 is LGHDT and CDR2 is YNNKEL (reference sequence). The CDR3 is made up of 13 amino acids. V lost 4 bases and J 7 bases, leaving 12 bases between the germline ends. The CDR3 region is CASSPPTTNTQYF. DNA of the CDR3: TGTGCCAGCAGCCCCCCCACGACTAATACGCAGTATTTT.

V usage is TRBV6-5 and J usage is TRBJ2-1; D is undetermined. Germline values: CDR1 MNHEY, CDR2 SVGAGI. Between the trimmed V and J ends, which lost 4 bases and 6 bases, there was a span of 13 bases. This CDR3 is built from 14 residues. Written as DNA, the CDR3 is TGTGCCAGCAGTTCTGTAGGGTTGGTCAATGAGCAGTTCTTC. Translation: CASSSVGLVNEQFF.

CDR3 DNA: TGCGCCAGCAGGTCGACCTTGGGCACTGAAGCTTTCTTT. Residues: CASRSTLGTEAFF. The chain has TRBV5-1 and TRBJ1-1; D is unresolved. V was cut by 5 bases and J by 4 bases, with 12 bases left in between. Germline CDR1 is SGHRS and CDR2 is YFSETQ. The CDR3 contains 13 residues. The variable domain in full, with the rest retrieved from reference TRBV5-1 and TRBJ1-1, is KAGVTQTPRYLIKTRGQQVTLSCSPISGHRSVSWYQQTPGQGLQFLFEYFSETQRNKGNFPGRFSGRQFSNSRSEMNVSTLELGDSALYLCASRSTLGTEAFFGQGTRLTVV.

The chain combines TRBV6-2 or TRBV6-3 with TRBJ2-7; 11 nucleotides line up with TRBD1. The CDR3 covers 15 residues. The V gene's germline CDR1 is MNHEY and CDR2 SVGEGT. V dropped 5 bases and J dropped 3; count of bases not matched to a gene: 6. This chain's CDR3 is CASSRDRGTYYEQYF. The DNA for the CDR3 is TGTGCCAGCAGTCGGGACAGGGGGACCTACTACGAGCAGTACTTC.

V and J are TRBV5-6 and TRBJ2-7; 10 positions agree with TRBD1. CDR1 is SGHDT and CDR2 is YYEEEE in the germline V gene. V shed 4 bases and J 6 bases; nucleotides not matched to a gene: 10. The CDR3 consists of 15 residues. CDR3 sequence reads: CASSRGQGEKGEQYF. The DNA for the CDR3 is TGTGCCAGCAGCCGAGGACAGGGGGAGAAGGGCGAGCAGTACTTC.

Written as DNA, the CDR3 is TGTGCCAGCACCCTTCTAGCGGGATCTAGCACAGATACGCAGTATTTT. It yields the protein CASTLLAGSSTDTQYF. The chain recombines TRBV28 with TRBJ2-3; 9 positions agree with TRBD2. The V segment lost 7 bases and the J segment 0 bases; nucleotides outside the gene matches: 8. This CDR3 region has 16 residues. The germline V gene encodes CDR1 MDHEN and CDR2 SYDVKM.

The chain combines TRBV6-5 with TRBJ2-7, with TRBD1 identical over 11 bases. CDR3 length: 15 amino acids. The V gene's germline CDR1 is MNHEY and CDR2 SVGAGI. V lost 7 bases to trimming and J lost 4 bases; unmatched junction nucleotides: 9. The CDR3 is CASKKDRGPLYEQYF. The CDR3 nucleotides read TGTGCCAGCAAAAAGGACAGGGGGCCCTTATACGAGCAGTACTTC.

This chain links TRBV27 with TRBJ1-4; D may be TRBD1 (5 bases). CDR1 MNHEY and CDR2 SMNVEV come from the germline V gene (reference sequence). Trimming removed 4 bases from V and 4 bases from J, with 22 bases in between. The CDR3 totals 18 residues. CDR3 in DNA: TGTGCCAGCAGTTCGAAATACCTCGGGGGAGGGGTTAATGAAAAACTGTTTTTT. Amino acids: CASSSKYLGGGVNEKLFF.

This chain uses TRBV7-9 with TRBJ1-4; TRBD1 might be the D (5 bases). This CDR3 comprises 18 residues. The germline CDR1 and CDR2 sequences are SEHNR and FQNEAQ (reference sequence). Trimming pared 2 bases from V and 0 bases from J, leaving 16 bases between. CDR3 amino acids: CASSLFIGGDSTNEKLFF. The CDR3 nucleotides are TGTGCCAGCAGCTTATTTATAGGAGGGGACTCAACTAATGAAAAACTGTTTTTT.

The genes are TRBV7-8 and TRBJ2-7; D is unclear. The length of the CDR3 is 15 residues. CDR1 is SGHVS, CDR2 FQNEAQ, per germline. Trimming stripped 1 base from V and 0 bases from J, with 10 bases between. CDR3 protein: CASSLVTLSSYEQYF. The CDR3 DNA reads TGTGCCAGCAGCTTAGTTACCTTAAGCTCCTACGAGCAGTACTTC.